Shown below are 16 T cell receptor beta chains from a single sample sequenced in a study of TIL therapy for anti-PD-1-resistant metastatic lung cancer. Regarding time point: pre-treatment sample, taken before nivolumab and TIL therapy. Pleural nodules or supraclavicular lymph nodes made up most of the excised metastases sampled. The immunoSEQ assay was v3. TCRdb's table, derived via immunoSEQ multiplex PCR, lists solely in-frame clones and lacks some. The data contain around 6,000 clones, around three fifths of them singletons. Sequencing was performed on tumor tissue, taken at baseline. These receptors were collected from a person between 25 and 79 years old with non-small cell lung cancer.

The J gene is TRBJ2-5, the V gene TRBV3-1 (or the pseudogene TRBV3-2); possibly TRBD1 or TRBD2 for D (5 bases each). Germline V CDR1 and CDR2: LGHDT, YNNKEL (reference sequence). The CDR3 covers 16 residues. Trimming removed 1 base from V and 7 bases from J, with 19 bases in between. Here the CDR3 reads CASSQGLPGLLGTQYF. For the CDR3, the DNA is TGTGCCAGCAGCCAAGGGCTGCCGGGGCTCCTTGGGACCCAGTACTTC.

The gene calls are TRBV19 and TRBJ1-2; D is undetermined. The CDR3 sequence is 16 residues long. Germline values: CDR1 LNHDA, CDR2 SQIVND (reference sequence). Trimming cost V 4 bases and J 3 bases, with 18 bases left between them. The CDR3 here is CASSSVRGGSDYGYTF. The CDR3 nucleotides are TGTGCCAGTAGTAGCGTTCGGGGAGGGAGTGACTATGGCTACACCTTC.

V is TRBV4-3 and J is TRBJ2-7, with 10 bases identical to TRBD1. The germline V gene has CDR1 LGHNA and CDR2 YSLEER. This CDR3 has 21 residues. The V gene end was trimmed by 0 bases and the J gene end by 2 bases; junction bases not matched to a gene: 19. CDR3 sequence reads: CASSQDGRPHTGTGDPYEQYV. CDR3 nucleotide sequence: TGCGCCAGCAGCCAAGATGGAAGGCCCCATACCGGGACAGGGGATCCCTACGAGCAGTACGTC.

This clone showed up just a few times. V gene TRBV25-1 combines with J gene TRBJ2-3, with D maybe TRBD2 (6 bases). Germline CDR1 reads MGHDK; CDR2 reads SYGVNS. The CDR3 loop spans 17 amino acids. V lost 6 bases and J 1 base, leaving 20 bases between the germline ends. CDR3 sequence: CASSRTGAGGGTDTQYF. CDR3 in DNA: TGTGCCAGCAGCCGAACCGGAGCGGGTGGGGGCACAGATACGCAGTATTTT.

This clone was observed a few times. The chain carries TRBV28 and TRBJ2-7; 9 nucleotides match TRBD2. This CDR3 comprises 15 residues. Per the germline V gene, CDR1 is MDHEN and CDR2 is SYDVKM. V trimming: 5 bases; J trimming: 7 bases; junction bases outside the gene matches: 12. The CDR3 region is CASSTPGGRVWEQYF. CDR3 bases: TGTGCCAGCAGTACTCCTGGCGGGAGGGTGTGGGAGCAGTACTTC.

The chain combines TRBV27 with TRBJ2-7; D may be TRBD2 (6 bases). Germline-derived CDR1 and CDR2 are MNHEY and SMNVEV (reference sequence). V was trimmed by 5 bases and J by 3 bases, leaving 20 bases between them. The CDR3 covers 16 residues. CDR3 region: CASSENSLASYYEQYF. CDR3 DNA: TGTGCCAGCAGTGAAAATTCACTAGCCTCATACTACGAGCAGTACTTC.

V and J are TRBV5-1 and TRBJ2-1; the D gene is possibly TRBD2 (5 bases). Germline lookup yields CDR1 SGHRS and CDR2 YFSETQ. The CDR3 totals 15 residues. V shed 0 bases and J shed 4 bases, with 11 bases lying between them. CDR3 sequence: CASSLVPADYNEQFF. The CDR3 region has the DNA TGCGCCAGCAGCTTGGTTCCAGCGGATTACAATGAGCAGTTCTTC.

V usage is TRBV6-5 and J usage is TRBJ1-5; D remains unclear. The germline gives CDR1 MNHEY, CDR2 SVGAGI. This CDR3 comprises 11 residues. V lost 10 bases to trimming and J lost 5 bases, with 9 bases between them. The CDR3 reads CATGPDQPQHF. For the CDR3, the DNA is TGTGCCACCGGGCCGGATCAGCCCCAGCATTTT.

This clone was seen only a few times. The chain links TRBV6-2 or TRBV6-3 to TRBJ2-4; 10 nucleotides agree with TRBD2. The CDR3 length is 15 residues. Germline-derived CDR1 and CDR2 are MNHEY and SVGEGT. Trimming took 7 bases from V and 6 from J; bases not matched to a gene: 9. Here the CDR3 reads CASNPAGGQTNIQYF. The CDR3 nucleotides are TGTGCCAGCAACCCAGCGGGGGGGCAGACAAACATTCAGTACTTC.

The chain carries TRBV5-6 and TRBJ2-5, with 7 bases identical to TRBD2. The germline gives CDR1 SGHDT, CDR2 YYEEEE. The ends lost 2 bases at V and 1 base at J; junction bases unmatched: 5. This CDR3 is built from 15 residues. CDR3 residues: CASSLIKRGQETQYF. The CDR3, as DNA: TGTGCCAGCAGCTTAATCAAGCGGGGCCAAGAGACCCAGTACTTC.

Comments on this clone: The same CDR3 can be traced to other DNA sequences in this sample. V and J are TRBV7-2 and TRBJ1-2; D is unresolved. CDR1 and CDR2 from the germline V gene are SGHTA and FQGNSA. The CDR3 is 13 residues long. V was pared by 1 base and J by 4 bases, with 7 bases between. The CDR3 coding sequence is TGTGCCAGCAGCTTAGGCAGCTCCTATGGCTACACCTTC. Its translation is CASSLGSSYGYTF.

The chain links TRBV5-6 to TRBJ1-2; 7 bases fit TRBD1. Germline V gene lookup returns CDR1 SGHDT and CDR2 YYEEEE. CDR3 length: 16 amino acids. Trimming cost V 4 bases and J 3 bases; bases outside gene matches: 12. The CDR3 nucleotides are TGTGCCAGCAGCGAAACCGGGACAGCTGACTACTATGGCTACACCTTC. Protein sequence: CASSETGTADYYGYTF.

This chain uses TRBV5-1 with TRBJ1-2; TRBD1 agrees at 7 bases. Per germline, CDR1 SGHRS and CDR2 YFSETQ. This CDR3 has 16 amino acids. Germline trimming cut 4 bases from V and 8 bases from J; bases unmatched to any gene: 17. CDR3 amino acids: CASSPGVGQDYGGYTF. CDR3 sequence (DNA): TGCGCCAGCAGCCCAGGGGTTGGACAGGATTATGGAGGCTACACCTTC.

J is TRBJ1-2 and V is TRBV20-1, with a possible D match to TRBD1 (6 bases). CDR1 is DFQATT, CDR2 SNEGSKA, per germline (reference sequence). The CDR3 contains 15 residues. V dropped 3 bases and J dropped 5 bases, with 19 bases sitting between them. The chain's CDR3 is CSASPGGAFGYGYTF. As DNA, the CDR3 is TGCAGTGCTAGTCCCGGGGGCGCTTTCGGGTATGGCTACACCTTC.

The rearrangement joins TRBV18 to TRBJ2-1; 10 positions agree with TRBD2. After removal of 3 bases from V and 7 bases from J, the junction contained 3 bases not matched to a gene. There are 14 residues in the CDR3. From germline, CDR1 is KGHSH and CDR2 LQKENI. CDR3 region: CASSPASGSNEQFF. The CDR3 DNA reads as TGTGCCAGCTCACCGGCTAGCGGGAGTAATGAGCAGTTCTTC.

This rearrangement joins TRBV19 to TRBJ2-6; perhaps TRBD1 as D (6 bases). This CDR3 has 17 amino acids. Trimming stripped 0 bases from V and 4 bases from J, with 13 bases between. Germline V gene data show CDR1 as LNHDA and CDR2 as SQIVND (reference sequence). In DNA, the CDR3 is TGTGCCAGTAGTATAGAGGGGGCCCTGGGAGGGGCCAACGTCCTGACTTTC. It specifies CASSIEGALGGANVLTF.